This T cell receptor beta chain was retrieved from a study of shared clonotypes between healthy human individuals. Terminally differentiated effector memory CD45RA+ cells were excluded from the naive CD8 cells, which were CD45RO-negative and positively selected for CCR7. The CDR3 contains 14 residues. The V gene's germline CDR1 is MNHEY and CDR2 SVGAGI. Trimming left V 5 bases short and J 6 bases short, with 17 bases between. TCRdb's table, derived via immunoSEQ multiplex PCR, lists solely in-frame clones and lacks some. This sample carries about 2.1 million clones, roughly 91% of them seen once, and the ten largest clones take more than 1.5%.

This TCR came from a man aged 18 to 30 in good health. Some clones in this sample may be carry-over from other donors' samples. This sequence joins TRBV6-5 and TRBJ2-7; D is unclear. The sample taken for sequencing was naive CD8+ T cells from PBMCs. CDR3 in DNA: TGTGCCAGCAGTCAACGACTGGGCTCCCTCGAGCAGTACTTC. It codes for CASSQRLGSLEQYF.